This T cell receptor (beta chain) was captured in a study of blood T cell repertoires in COVID-19. Study context: PBMCs, B-cell-depleted T cells, or T cells were the source of the cDNA or gDNA that made up the material.

The CDR3 consists of 16 residues. J gave up 3 bases and V 5 bases, and 6 bases lay outside the gene matches. Per germline, CDR1 LNHDA and CDR2 SQIVND (reference sequence). As handled by the study authors: Estimated nucleated cell counts came from reference gene primer amplification. Sequencing used immunoSEQ multiplex PCR; TCRdb keeps in-frame clones, though not all of them. The V and J calls and clone size come from that table; D and trimming were worked out from the DNA. Here the sample spans about 280,000 clones, 85% being singletons. The study counted Cohort 3 donors as recovered given two negative PCRs, clearance, or symptom resolution.

The rearrangement joins TRBV19 to TRBJ2-1; TRBD1 aligns across 11 bases. The TCR comes from a woman aged 45 to 65 who had recovered from COVID-19. The sequencing sample was made of PBMCs or T cells enriched from blood (not recorded which). CDR3 nucleotides: TGTGCCAGTAGTGTCACCGGGACAGGGGGCTACAATGAGCAGTTCTTC. Protein product: CASSVTGTGGYNEQFF.